This T cell receptor (beta chain) was sequenced during a study of T cells after yellow fever vaccination. Deletions cut 0 bases from V and 6 bases from J, with 19 bases between. This CDR3 region has 17 residues. Germline V gives CDR1 KGHSH, CDR2 LQKENI. Each CDR3 protein is one row after TCRdb ran MiXCR on the 5' RACE reads. The sample holds 500,000 to 700,000 distinct CDR3 sequences, roughly 19% seen once. The receptor was isolated from a man younger than 40 who received the YFV17D yellow fever vaccine. The material was PBMCs, obtained 15 days after the yellow fever booster vaccination. V usage is TRBV18 and J usage is TRBJ2-3, with a tentative D call TRBD2 (6 bases). CDR3 nucleotide sequence: TGTGCCAGCTCACCACCGGCTACTAGCTCAAAGAGGGATACGCAGTATTTT. It codes for CASSPPATSSKRDTQYF.